The present TCR beta chain was sequenced within a study of CD8+ T cells in alopecia areata. Study details: Skin from roughly 6-13-month-old C3H/HeJ graft donors with spontaneous alopecia went to approximately 6-10-week-old female C3H/HeJ mice.

RNA extraction and reverse transcription yielded cDNA as sequencing template. Some clones are missing from TCRdb's copy, which holds only in-frame ones; the method was immunoSEQ multiplex PCR. The sample yields 290,000 or so clones, without any singletons. Separation of pooled cutaneous lymph node cells was by sorting with CD4, CD8alpha, NKG2D, NKG2ACE and other markers. Comment on this clone: Its antigen is not identified. Any gene name here is a mouse gene name. The CDR3 goes on 4 residues after the read ends, and that part is filled in from the germline J gene. This CDR3 is also generated by other DNA sequences in the sample.

This CDR3 has 15 residues. Germline CDR1 reads FNHDT; CDR2 reads SITEND (reference sequence). The germline V and J ends were trimmed by 2 bases and 0 bases, with 10 bases remaining between them. Study-level results: Greater clonality was observed in lesional scalp samples, especially alopecia totalis/universalis, versus normal scalp. TCR sharing across patients was less clear than in mice, possibly HLA-related. Sequenced scalp T cells also include alphabeta T cells resident in normal skin.

The source material was CD4+ T cells sorted from a lymph node. This sequence originates from a C3H/HeJ mouse with alopecia areata. MHC haplotype of the strain: H2-k. This chain links TRBV19 with TRBJ2-3; D is perhaps TRBD1 (6 bases). The sequenced part of the CDR3 DNA is TGTGCCAGCAGTATCCGGGGACAAAGTGCAGAA. It encodes CASSIRGQSAE. The whole CDR3 sequence is CASSIRGQSAETLYF.